This entry lists 27 T cell receptor beta chains sequenced from one sample in a study of CD8 T cells in Susac syndrome. After extraction with the RNeasy kit, roughly 0.5 to 1 ug of the RNA was reverse transcribed using random hexamers. From the immunoSEQ multiplex PCR reads, TCRdb called clonotypes with MiXCR, one entry per CDR3 protein. The table records 150,000 to 200,000 distinct CDR3 sequences, roughly 95% of them present only once. Sequencing input: CD4+ T cells from PBMCs. The origin of the receptors is a human donor with Susac syndrome.

V and J are TRBV29-1 and TRBJ2-1; D is unresolved. This CDR3 comprises 13 residues. The ends were cut back, 3 bases at V and 1 base at J, with 7 bases in the middle. CDR1 is SQVTM, CDR2 ANQGSEA, per germline. CDR3: CSVDVLSYNEQFF. The CDR3 DNA is TGCAGCGTTGACGTTCTTTCCTACAATGAGCAGTTCTTC.

The V gene is TRBV7-9, the J gene TRBJ1-4; 8 bases agree with TRBD1. The CDR3 length is 14 residues. Germline V gene lookup returns CDR1 SEHNR and CDR2 FQNEAQ (reference sequence). V shed 3 bases and J 5 bases; nucleotides not matched to a gene: 2. CDR3 sequence reads: CASSLGQVNEKLFF. Written as DNA, the CDR3 is TGTGCCAGCAGCTTGGGACAGGTGAATGAAAAACTGTTTTTT.

The chain uses TRBV5-1 and TRBJ2-5; D uncertain. Trimming removed 0 bases from V and 2 bases from J, with 8 bases in between. CDR1 is SGHRS and CDR2 is YFSETQ in the germline V gene. The CDR3 sequence is 14 residues long. This chain's CDR3 is CASSLARPQETQYF. The CDR3 DNA follows: TGCGCCAGCAGCTTGGCCCGACCGCAAGAGACCCAGTACTTC.

J is TRBJ1-1 and V is TRBV30, with D uncertain. The CDR3 contains 17 residues. The V and J ends lost 0 bases and 0 bases respectively, with 17 bases between them. Germline assignment: CDR1 GTSNPN and CDR2 SVGIG (reference sequence). Here the CDR3 reads CAWSVPVLRGMNTEAFF. CDR3 nucleotide sequence: TGTGCCTGGAGTGTACCCGTACTCCGAGGGATGAACACTGAAGCTTTCTTT.

The chain links TRBV5-1 to TRBJ1-1; D unclear. V lost 4 bases and J 1 base, leaving 5 bases between the germline ends. Germline values: CDR1 SGHRS, CDR2 YFSETQ. The CDR3 totals 12 residues. CDR3: CASSPPNTEAFF. The DNA for the CDR3 is TGCGCCAGCAGCCCGCCGAACACTGAAGCTTTCTTT.

This chain links TRBV7-8 with TRBJ2-7; 9 positions agree with TRBD1. CDR3 length: 15 residues. After removal of 0 bases from V and 3 bases from J, the junction contained 3 bases not matched to a gene. CDR1 and CDR2 (germline): SGHVS, FQNEAQ. The CDR3 nucleotides read TGTGCCAGCAGCTTAGCCGGGACAGGGAACTACGAGCAGTACGTC. It translates to CASSLAGTGNYEQYV.

The chain recombines TRBV4-2 with TRBJ2-4, with no clear D. Deletions cut 0 bases from V and 2 bases from J, with 8 bases between. Germline lookup yields CDR1 LGHNA and CDR2 YNFKEQ. The CDR3 totals 15 residues. CDR3 sequence reads: CASSQDEFPKNIQYF. The CDR3 DNA is TGTGCCAGCAGCCAAGATGAGTTCCCCAAAAACATTCAGTACTTC.

The gene calls are TRBV30 and TRBJ2-5; D gene uncertain. Trimming pared 5 bases from V and 4 bases from J, leaving 11 bases between. This CDR3 has 12 amino acids. Germline V lookup: CDR1 GTSNPN, CDR2 SVGIG (reference sequence). DNA of the CDR3: TGTGCCTGGCGGGCGGAAGGAGAGACCCAGTACTTC. This gives the protein CAWRAEGETQYF.

The chain links TRBV18 to TRBJ1-1; no definite D call. V lost 0 bases, J lost 5 bases, and 13 bases lay in between. The CDR3 consists of 15 residues. Germline V gene sequence: CDR1 KGHSH, CDR2 LQKENI. CDR3 DNA sequence: TGTGCCAGCTCACCACCTAAGGGCGCCTGGACTGAAGCTTTCTTT. Protein sequence: CASSPPKGAWTEAFF.

This chain uses TRBV6-6 with TRBJ2-2; D gene uncertain. The CDR3 runs 13 residues. The germline gives CDR1 MNHNY, CDR2 SVGAGI (reference sequence). V shed 8 bases and J shed 3 bases, with 10 bases lying between them. CDR3 sequence reads: CASGYTYTGELFF. The CDR3, as DNA: TGTGCCAGCGGCTACACTTACACCGGGGAGCTGTTTTTT.

The gene calls are TRBV7-2 and TRBJ1-4, with a possible D match to TRBD1 (6 bases). Looked up from germline, CDR1 is SGHTA and CDR2 is FQGNSA. The CDR3 loop spans 15 amino acids. V lost 2 bases, J lost 5 bases, and 12 bases lay in between. This CDR3 reads CASSLNYDRNEKLFF. The CDR3 nucleotides read TGTGCCAGCAGCTTAAATTATGACAGGAATGAAAAACTGTTTTTT.

CDR3 bases: TGTGCCAGCAGCTCCGCTAGCGGGACTTACGAGCAGTACTTC. This codes for CASSSASGTYEQYF. The gene calls are TRBV13 and TRBJ2-7; 9 bases align to TRBD2. The V segment lost 4 bases and the J segment 4 bases; nucleotides outside the gene matches: 5. This CDR3 has 14 amino acids. Germline V gene data show CDR1 as PRHDT and CDR2 as FYEKMQ (reference sequence).

The genes are TRBV2 and TRBJ1-5; 8 bases fit TRBD1. Germline CDR1 SNHLY, CDR2 FYNNEI. The CDR3 runs 15 residues. The junction had 5 bases not matched to a gene; V was cut back by 6 bases and J by 1 base. The CDR3 protein is CASRGQGASNQPQHF. CDR3 nucleotide sequence: TGTGCCAGCAGGGGTCAGGGGGCCAGCAATCAGCCCCAGCATTTT.

The chain combines TRBV3-1 with TRBJ1-6, with D uncertain. The CDR3 contains 13 residues. Trimming took off 4 bases at V and 10 bases at J, with 11 bases between the two ends. Germline V gene lookup returns CDR1 LGHDT and CDR2 YNNKEL (reference sequence). CDR3 amino acids: CASSPAESSPLHF. The CDR3 coding sequence is TGTGCCAGCAGCCCCGCTGAGTCGTCACCCCTCCACTTT.

J is TRBJ2-2 and V is TRBV14; no definite D call. The germline CDR1 and CDR2 sequences are SGHDN and FVKESK. This CDR3 has 12 residues. V dropped 4 bases and J dropped 8 bases, with 8 bases sitting between them. The CDR3 bases are TGTGCCAGCAGCCCCTCGGCGGGGGAGCTGTTTTTT. Translated: CASSPSAGELFF.

The genes are TRBV9 and TRBJ1-2; 9 bases are shared with TRBD1. V lost 3 bases to trimming and J lost 8 bases; unmatched junction nucleotides: 8. The germline V gene encodes CDR1 SGDLS and CDR2 YYNGEE. CDR3 length: 14 amino acids. The CDR3 here is CASSGAGQGRGYTF. The CDR3 DNA reads as TGTGCCAGCAGCGGAGCGGGACAGGGTCGCGGCTACACCTTC.

This chain uses TRBV13 with TRBJ2-5; D call uncertain. V was trimmed by 5 bases and J by 7 bases, leaving 8 bases between them. The germline V gene encodes CDR1 PRHDT and CDR2 FYEKMQ (reference sequence). The CDR3 is 11 amino acids. CDR3 amino acids: CASSLSGTQYF. CDR3 coding DNA: TGTGCCAGCAGCCTATCGGGGACCCAGTACTTC.

V gene TRBV28 combines with J gene TRBJ1-1, with D hard to call. CDR1 MDHEN and CDR2 SYDVKM come from the germline V gene. With 1 base removed from V and 1 base from J, the gap between germline ends came to 7 bases. This CDR3 spans 14 amino acids. CDR3 DNA: TGTGCCAGCAGTTTATTTGAGGCGAACACTGAAGCTTTCTTT. Amino acid sequence: CASSLFEANTEAFF.

This clonotype was seen a handful of times. CDR3: CASSKRQSSYEQYF. The CDR3 nucleotides are TGTGCCAGCAGCAAGCGACAGAGCTCCTACGAGCAGTACTTC. This chain joins TRBV6-2 or TRBV6-3 and TRBJ2-7, with a tentative D call TRBD1 (5 bases). With 6 bases removed from V and 0 bases from J, the gap between germline ends came to 12 bases. CDR3 length: 14 amino acids. Germline V lookup: CDR1 MNHEY, CDR2 SVGEGT.

The chain couples TRBV7-9 to TRBJ1-1; D may be TRBD1 (6 bases). The germline V gene has CDR1 SEHNR and CDR2 FQNEAQ (reference sequence). The CDR3 runs 14 residues. With 5 bases removed from V and 5 bases from J, the gap between germline ends came to 15 bases. This CDR3 is CASSLRGGRTEAFF. Here the CDR3 DNA reads TGTGCCAGCAGCCTTAGGGGGGGGAGGACTGAAGCTTTCTTT.

This chain connects TRBV9 to TRBJ2-7; D is possibly TRBD2 (7 bases). The CDR3 extends over 16 amino acids. Germline-derived CDR1 and CDR2 are SGDLS and YYNGEE. V was shortened by 1 base and J by 3 bases, with 17 bases between the two germline ends. In DNA form, the CDR3 reads TGTGCCAGCAGCGTACGGGAGGCAGGGGTCATCTACGAGCAGTACGTC. Its translation is CASSVREAGVIYEQYV.

V usage is TRBV7-8 and J usage is TRBJ2-5, with 9 bases identical to TRBD2. The trim removed 1 base at V and 4 bases at J, leaving 4 bases unmatched. CDR1 is SGHVS and CDR2 is FQNEAQ in the germline V gene. The CDR3 totals 15 residues. The chain's CDR3 is CASSLEAGGRETQYF. CDR3 in DNA: TGTGCCAGCAGCTTAGAGGCGGGAGGGCGAGAGACCCAGTACTTC.

This sequence joins TRBV13 and TRBJ1-2; D perhaps matches TRBD1 (5 bases). The germline V gene has CDR1 PRHDT and CDR2 FYEKMQ (reference sequence). The CDR3 length is 13 residues. The ends were cut back, 2 bases at V and 7 bases at J, with 11 bases in the middle. CDR3 coding DNA: TGTGCCAGCAGCTTACGGGGGACGAGTGGCTACACCTTC. As protein: CASSLRGTSGYTF.

The J gene is TRBJ2-6, the V gene TRBV6-2 or TRBV6-3; 7 bases are shared with TRBD2. Germline CDR1 reads MNHEY; CDR2 reads SVGEGT. This CDR3 comprises 15 residues. V was pared by 4 bases and J by 8 bases, with 8 bases of the junction left unmatched. For the CDR3, the DNA is TGTGCCAGCAGTTCCCCAAACGGGAGGACCAACGTCCTGACTTTC. Translation gives CASSSPNGRTNVLTF.

The CDR3 loop is CSVIYTGALTGELFF. Here the CDR3 DNA reads TGCAGCGTTATTTATACAGGGGCCCTAACCGGGGAGCTGTTTTTT. The genes are TRBV29-1 and TRBJ2-2; 7 nucleotides match TRBD1. The CDR3 loop spans 15 amino acids. The germline CDR1 and CDR2 sequences are SQVTM and ANQGSEA. Trimming took 5 bases from V and 5 from J; bases not matched to a gene: 11.

The chain links TRBV30 to TRBJ2-5; D possibly corresponds to TRBD2 (6 bases). The V end lost 4 bases, the J end lost 2 bases, and 11 bases lay between the germline ends. CDR1 and CDR2 (germline): GTSNPN, SVGIG (reference sequence). The CDR3 contains 13 residues. CDR3 nucleotide sequence: TGTGCCTGGACTCCCGGGGGACAAGAGACCCAGTACTTC. Protein sequence: CAWTPGGQETQYF.

The chain carries TRBV3-1 and TRBJ2-7; D perhaps matches TRBD1 (6 bases). V was cut by 5 bases and J by 0 bases, with 11 bases left in between. CDR3 length equals 14 residues. Germline V CDR1 and CDR2: LGHDT, YNNKEL (reference sequence). CDR3 residues: CASSGMGASYEQYF. CDR3 nucleotide sequence: TGTGCCAGCAGCGGGATGGGGGCCTCCTACGAGCAGTACTTC.